Listed below are T cell receptor beta chains from one sample, sequenced in a study of T cell responses to AZD1222 COVID-19 vaccine. Only in-frame clones appear in the TCRdb table, and some are missing; sequencing was by immunoSEQ multiplex PCR. The sample gives about 130,000 clones, about nine tenths of which show up once; roughly 4.4% is in the top ten. Sequences were derived from peripheral blood, sampled on day 0 of AZD1222 vaccination. Receptors originate from an adult in good health. Each CDR3 is given with its conserved first and last residue. The order of the fields is V gene, J gene, clone size, D gene, CDR3 protein, CDR3 DNA. A D gene is named only where the DNA matches it firmly. Clone size is stated in some rows and not others, as once, few, many or a class when expanded.

V: TRBV28; J: TRBJ2-1; size: -; D: TRBD2; CDR3: CASTSPGGVSYNEQFF; DNA: TGTGCCAGCACCTCCCCGGGGGGGGTATCCTACAATGAGCAGTTCTTC
V: TRBV19; J: TRBJ2-2; size: -; D: -; CDR3: CATSYLNTGELFF; DNA: TGTGCCACTTCTTACTTGAACACCGGGGAGCTGTTTTTT
V: TRBV4-1; J: TRBJ2-1; size: once; D: -; CDR3: CASSQRLVGYNEQFF; DNA: TGCGCCAGCAGCCAACGACTAGTGGGGTACAATGAGCAGTTCTTC
V: TRBV7-2; J: TRBJ1-2; size: -; D: -; CDR3: CASSLVGDRLGGYTF; DNA: TGTGCCAGCAGCTTAGTTGGGGACCGCCTGGGAGGCTACACCTTC
V: TRBV14; J: TRBJ1-2; size: -; D: -; CDR3: CASSQVGGYGYTF; DNA: TGTGCCAGCAGCCAAGTTGGGGGCTATGGCTACACCTTC
V: TRBV27; J: TRBJ2-7; size: -; D: -; CDR3: CASSLRGVGTYEQYF; DNA: TGTGCCAGCAGTCTCCGTGGAGTCGGTACCTACGAGCAGTACTTC
V: TRBV15; J: TRBJ2-2; size: -; D: -; CDR3: CATSRVPGFNTGELFF; DNA: TGTGCCACCAGCAGAGTTCCAGGATTCAATACCGGGGAGCTGTTTTTT
V: TRBV28; J: TRBJ1-2; size: -; D: TRBD1; CDR3: CASSPPGQGVSGYTF; DNA: TGTGCCAGCAGTCCACCGGGACAGGGGGTGTCGGGCTACACCTTC
V: TRBV3-1/TRBV3-2; J: TRBJ2-3; size: -; D: -; CDR3: CASSPRWWLPESTDTQYF; DNA: TGTGCCAGCAGCCCGCGGTGGTGGCTTCCAGAAAGCACAGATACGCAGTATTTT
V: TRBV4-1; J: TRBJ2-3; size: -; D: TRBD2; CDR3: CASSQDLTSGRRADTQYF; DNA: TGCGCCAGCAGCCAAGATCTGACTAGCGGGAGGCGCGCAGATACGCAGTATTTT
V: TRBV10-3; J: TRBJ1-1; size: -; D: -; CDR3: CAISESGLNTEAFF; DNA: TGTGCCATCAGTGAGTCAGGGCTGAACACTGAAGCTTTCTTT
V: TRBV18; J: TRBJ2-3; size: -; D: TRBD2; CDR3: CASSPEGGRSTDTQYF; DNA: TGTGCCAGCTCACCAGAGGGAGGGCGAAGCACAGATACGCAGTATTTT
V: TRBV21-1; J: TRBJ1-2; size: once; D: -; CDR3: CASSAATGADGYTF; DNA: TGTGCCAGCAGCGCAGCTACCGGGGCCGATGGCTACACCTTC
V: TRBV7-9; J: TRBJ2-3; size: -; D: -; CDR3: CASSPEVGKQGVF; DNA: TGTGCCAGCAGCCCAGAGGTGGGGAAACAGGGCGTGTTT
V: TRBV11-2; J: TRBJ1-1; size: -; D: TRBD1; CDR3: CASSEQGANAEAFF; DNA: TGTGCCAGCAGCGAGCAGGGGGCAAACGCTGAAGCTTTCTTT
V: TRBV9; J: TRBJ1-1; size: -; D: -; CDR3: CASSQRAVNTEAFF; DNA: TGTGCCAGCAGCCAGCGTGCGGTCAACACTGAAGCTTTCTTT
V: TRBV29-1; J: TRBJ2-1; size: once; D: TRBD1; CDR3: CSVEGQQGKSYNEQFF; DNA: TGCAGCGTTGAAGGGCAACAGGGGAAAAGCTACAATGAGCAGTTCTTC
V: TRBV19; J: TRBJ1-5; size: -; D: -; CDR3: CASSISEYSNQPQHF; DNA: TGTGCCAGTAGTATTAGCGAATATAGCAATCAGCCCCAGCATTTT
V: TRBV5-1; J: TRBJ1-1; size: -; D: -; CDR3: CASSSVRGRNTEAFF; DNA: TGCGCCAGCAGCTCGGTGCGGGGTCGGAACACTGAAGCTTTCTTT
V: TRBV2; J: TRBJ2-7; size: -; D: TRBD1; CDR3: CASSEGTGGTYEQYF; DNA: TGTGCCAGCAGTGAAGGGACAGGGGGCACCTACGAGCAGTACTTC
V: TRBV24-1; J: TRBJ1-1; size: -; D: TRBD1; CDR3: CATIDRGMTEAFF; DNA: TGTGCCACCATTGACAGGGGAATGACTGAAGCTTTCTTT
V: TRBV6-2/TRBV6-3; J: TRBJ1-3; size: -; D: -; CDR3: CASSSYGVGKWSGNTIYF; DNA: TGTGCCAGCAGCTCCTACGGCGTCGGGAAGTGGTCTGGAAACACCATATATTTT
V: TRBV6-5; J: TRBJ1-2; size: -; D: -; CDR3: CATPGGENYGYTF; DNA: TGTGCCACCCCGGGAGGGGAAAACTATGGCTACACCTTC
V: TRBV10-2; J: TRBJ2-7; size: -; D: TRBD2; CDR3: CASLGGAGRSSYEQYF; DNA: TGCGCCAGCCTCGGGGGGGCGGGTAGGAGCTCCTACGAGCAGTACTTC
V: TRBV9; J: TRBJ1-2; size: -; D: TRBD1; CDR3: CASSLTGGYYGYTF; DNA: TGTGCCAGCAGCCTCACAGGGGGCTACTATGGCTACACCTTC
V: TRBV6-6; J: TRBJ2-1; size: few; D: TRBD1; CDR3: CASSYVTGGNEQFF; DNA: TGTGCCAGCAGTTACGTCACAGGGGGCAATGAGCAGTTCTTC
V: TRBV11-2; J: TRBJ1-1; size: -; D: -; CDR3: CASSPRQVSMNTEAFF; DNA: TGTGCCAGCAGCCCGAGACAGGTGAGCATGAACACTGAAGCTTTCTTT
V: TRBV12-3/TRBV12-4; J: TRBJ1-1; size: -; D: -; CDR3: CASSFSGTEAFF; DNA: TGTGCCAGCAGTTTCTCGGGTACTGAAGCTTTCTTT
V: TRBV29-1; J: TRBJ1-2; size: -; D: TRBD1; CDR3: CSVETLGQGNGYTF; DNA: TGCAGCGTTGAAACCCTGGGACAGGGAAATGGCTACACCTTC
V: TRBV4-1; J: TRBJ1-4; size: -; D: -; CDR3: CASSQERDGGTNEKLFF; DNA: TGCGCCAGCAGCCAAGAAAGGGACGGCGGAACTAATGAAAAACTGTTTTTT